Listed below are T cell receptor beta chains from one sample, sequenced in a study of CD8 T cells in Susac syndrome. TCRdb used MiXCR to reprocess the immunoSEQ multiplex PCR reads, holding one entry per CDR3 protein. The sample has fewer than 70,000 distinct CDR3 sequences; approximately 95% are singletons. Sequencing used CD8+ T cells from PBMCs. The origin of the receptors is a human donor in good health. CDR3s include the opening cysteine and the closing phenylalanine or tryptophan. Fields, in order: J gene, clone size, V gene, D gene, CDR3 protein, CDR3 DNA. The D gene is left open where the match is weak. Clone size, where shown, is once, few, many, or a class for clones that have expanded.

TRBJ2-1 - TRBV19 TRBD2 CASSTSGGSYNEQFF TGTGCCAGTAGTACTAGCGGGGGGTCATACAATGAGCAGTTCTTC
TRBJ2-5 - TRBV29-1 TRBD1 CSVDIGTGGRALPLQETQYF TGCAGCGTTGATATAGGCACAGGGGGTCGGGCCCTCCCTCTCCAAGAGACCCAGTACTTC
TRBJ2-5 - TRBV20-1 - CSARKEYQETQYF TGCAGTGCCCGAAAGGAGTACCAAGAGACCCAGTACTTC
TRBJ2-1 - TRBV29-1 - CSVEKIGNEQFF TGCAGCGTTGAAAAGATAGGTAATGAGCAGTTCTTC
TRBJ2-4 - TRBV7-2 - CASSLGGSVAKNIQYF TGTGCCAGCAGCTTAGGGGGGTCCGTAGCCAAAAACATTCAGTACTTC
TRBJ2-1 - TRBV7-8 - CASSFERQGTNEQFF TGTGCCAGCAGCTTTGAAAGGCAGGGAACGAATGAGCAGTTCTTC
TRBJ1-1 - TRBV28 - CASNPFLGQNTEAFF TGTGCCAGCAACCCATTTTTGGGGCAGAACACTGAAGCTTTCTTT
TRBJ1-6 - TRBV6-5 - CASSLRFNNSPLHF TGTGCCAGCAGTCTCAGGTTCAATAATTCACCCCTCCACTTT
TRBJ1-5 - TRBV19 - CASTISGYSNQPQHF TGTGCCAGTACCATTAGCGGTTATAGCAATCAGCCCCAGCATTTT
TRBJ2-1 once TRBV29-1 - CSAVGEMGEQFF TGCAGCGCCGTGGGGGAGATGGGGGAGCAGTTCTTC
TRBJ2-7 - TRBV15 - CATSRDIRGDHEQYF TGTGCCACCAGCAGAGATATCAGGGGTGACCACGAGCAGTACTTC
TRBJ1-4 - TRBV4-3 - CASSQDGFSEKLFF TGCGCCAGCAGCCAAGACGGGTTTTCGGAAAAACTGTTTTTT
TRBJ2-3 - TRBV7-9 - CASSPSDGPTDTQYF TGTGCCAGCAGCCCTTCGGACGGACCCACAGATACGCAGTATTTT
TRBJ2-2 - TRBV5-1 - CASGLFGGANTGELFF TGCGCCAGCGGTCTCTTCGGGGGAGCGAACACCGGGGAGCTGTTTTTT
TRBJ1-1 - TRBV7-9 - CASSDGSYGETEAFF TGTGCCAGCAGCGACGGGTCATACGGTGAGACTGAAGCTTTCTTT
TRBJ2-1 - TRBV12-3/TRBV12-4 - CASSLTSAEQFF TGTGCCAGCAGTCTCACTTCCGCGGAGCAGTTCTTC
TRBJ1-5 few TRBV4-1 - CASSQEPNQPQHF TGCGCCAGCAGCCAGGAACCTAATCAGCCCCAGCATTTT
TRBJ2-3 - TRBV6-4 TRBD2 CASSRSGGSDTQYF TGTGCCAGCAGTAGAAGCGGGGGTTCAGATACGCAGTATTTT
TRBJ2-1 - TRBV15 - CATSRAGASSYNEQFF TGTGCCACCAGCAGAGCCGGGGCGAGCTCCTACAATGAGCAGTTCTTC
TRBJ2-1 - TRBV28 TRBD2 CASSQHSGVDAYNEQFF TGTGCCAGCAGTCAGCATAGCGGGGTGGACGCCTACAATGAGCAGTTCTTC
TRBJ2-3 - TRBV9 TRBD2 CASSVGGSGGTDTQYF TGTGCCAGCAGCGTAGGGGGTAGCGGGGGCACAGATACGCAGTATTTT
TRBJ2-5 - TRBV20-1 TRBD2 CSAQTSGGASRYQETQYF TGCAGTGCTCAGACTAGCGGGGGGGCCTCGCGATACCAAGAGACCCAGTACTTC
TRBJ2-5 - TRBV5-1 - CASSLRLRETQYF TGCGCCAGCAGCCTCCGCCTTAGAGAGACCCAGTACTTC
TRBJ2-4 - TRBV12-3/TRBV12-4 - CASSLGPDIQYF TGTGCCAGCAGTTTAGGCCCAGACATTCAGTACTTC
TRBJ1-1 - TRBV10-3 - CAISEGLGNTEAFF TGTGCCATCAGTGAGGGCTTAGGGAACACTGAAGCTTTCTTT
TRBJ2-2 - TRBV27 TRBD2 CASSRSSGGGGELFF TGTGCCAGCAGCCGTTCCAGCGGGGGAGGCGGGGAGCTGTTTTTT
TRBJ2-7 - TRBV3-1 TRBD2 CASSPWLAGLPSYEQYF TGTGCCAGCAGCCCATGGCTAGCGGGGCTACCCTCCTACGAGCAGTACTTC
TRBJ1-5 - TRBV19 - CASSPLDTQPQHF TGTGCCAGTAGTCCGCTGGACACTCAGCCCCAGCATTTT
TRBJ1-4 - TRBV23-1 - CASSQSWQGGEKLFF TGCGCCAGCAGTCAATCGTGGCAGGGAGGGGAAAAACTGTTTTTT
TRBJ1-1 - TRBV6-5 TRBD1 CASWGQANTEAFF TGTGCCAGCTGGGGACAGGCGAACACTGAAGCTTTCTTT
TRBJ2-5 - TRBV6-2/TRBV6-3 TRBD2 CASSYGAGAHLGDF TGTGCCAGCAGTTACGGAGCGGGGGCTCACCTCGGAGACTTC
TRBJ2-1 - TRBV3-1 TRBD2 CASSQDLAGGPTTYNEQFF TGTGCCAGCAGCCAAGATCTAGCGGGGGGGCCAACTACGTACAATGAGCAGTTCTTC
TRBJ2-5 - TRBV9 - CASSVKGLLQETQYF TGTGCCAGCAGCGTAAAGGGGCTACTCCAAGAGACCCAGTACTTC
TRBJ2-3 - TRBV3-1 TRBD2 CASSHPAGGTDTQYF TGTGCCAGCAGCCATCCAGCGGGAGGCACAGATACGCAGTATTTT
TRBJ1-1 - TRBV7-9 - CASSLAKGDTEAFF TGTGCCAGCAGCTTAGCGAAAGGGGATACTGAAGCTTTCTTT
TRBJ2-3 - TRBV12-3/TRBV12-4 - CASSDSVRIPPDTQYF TGTGCCAGCAGTGATAGCGTAAGGATACCGCCGGATACGCAGTATTTT
TRBJ2-3 - TRBV4-3 TRBD2 CASSQDFASGVGSDTQYF TGCGCCAGCAGCCAAGATTTCGCTAGCGGGGTGGGTTCAGATACGCAGTATTTT
TRBJ2-1 - TRBV4-1 TRBD1 CASSQGSGGFDNEQFF TGCGCCAGCAGCCAAGGCTCAGGGGGCTTTGACAATGAGCAGTTCTTC
TRBJ2-7 - TRBV28 - CASTEEGVNEQYF TGTGCCAGCACCGAGGAAGGGGTCAACGAGCAGTACTTC
TRBJ1-1 - TRBV4-1 - CASSQDQSLNTEAFF TGCGCCAGCAGCCAAGATCAGAGTTTGAACACTGAAGCTTTCTTT
TRBJ2-3 once TRBV27 TRBD1 CASSPGQAPDTQYF TGTGCCAGCAGCCCCGGACAGGCCCCAGATACGCAGTATTTT